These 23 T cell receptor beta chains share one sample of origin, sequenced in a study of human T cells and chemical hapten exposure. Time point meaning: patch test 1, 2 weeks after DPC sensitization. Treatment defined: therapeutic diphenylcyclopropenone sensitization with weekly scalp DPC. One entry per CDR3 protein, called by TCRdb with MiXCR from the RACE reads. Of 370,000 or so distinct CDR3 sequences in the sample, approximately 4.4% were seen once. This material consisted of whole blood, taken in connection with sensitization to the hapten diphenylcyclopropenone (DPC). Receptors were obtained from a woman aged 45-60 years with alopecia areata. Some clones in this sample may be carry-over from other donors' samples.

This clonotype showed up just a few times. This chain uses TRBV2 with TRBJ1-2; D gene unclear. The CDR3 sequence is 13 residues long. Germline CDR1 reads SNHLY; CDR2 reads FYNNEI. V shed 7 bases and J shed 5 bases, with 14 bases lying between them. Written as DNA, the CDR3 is TGTGCCAGCAACGAGGGCTTAGGGTATGGCTACACCTTC. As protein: CASNEGLGYGYTF.

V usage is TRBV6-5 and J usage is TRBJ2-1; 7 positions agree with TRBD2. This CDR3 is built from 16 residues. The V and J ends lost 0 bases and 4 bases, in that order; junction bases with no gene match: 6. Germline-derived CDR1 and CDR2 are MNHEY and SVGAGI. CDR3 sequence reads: CASSYSAGMGYNEQFF. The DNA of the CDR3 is TGTGCCAGCAGTTACTCAGCGGGGATGGGTTACAATGAGCAGTTCTTC.

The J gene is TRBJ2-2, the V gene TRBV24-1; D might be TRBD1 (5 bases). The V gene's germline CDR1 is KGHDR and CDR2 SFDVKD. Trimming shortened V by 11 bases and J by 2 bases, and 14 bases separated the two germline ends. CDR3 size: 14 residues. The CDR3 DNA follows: TGTGCCATTCAGGGTAAAGGTAACACCGGGGAGCTGTTTTTT. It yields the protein CAIQGKGNTGELFF.

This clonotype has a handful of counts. The CDR3 DNA follows: TGTGCCAGCAGCTTACGGTTTAACGAGCAGTACTTC. It translates to CASSLRFNEQYF. This chain connects TRBV11-2 to TRBJ2-7; no reliable D call. CDR3 size: 12 residues. V was pared by 2 bases and J by 5 bases, with 7 bases between. CDR1 and CDR2 (germline): SGHAT, FQNNGV.

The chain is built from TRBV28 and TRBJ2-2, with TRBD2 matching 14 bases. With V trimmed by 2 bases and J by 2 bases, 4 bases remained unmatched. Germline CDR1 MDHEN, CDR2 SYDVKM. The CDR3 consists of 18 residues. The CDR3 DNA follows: TGTGCCAGCAGTTTAGGGACTAGCGGGAGTGTAAACACCGGGGAGCTGTTTTTT. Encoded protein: CASSLGTSGSVNTGELFF.

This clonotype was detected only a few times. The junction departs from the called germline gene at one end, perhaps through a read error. CDR3 nucleotides: TGTGCCAGCAGTTACTCTGGGGTTAAAACGCTCTTC. It is translated as CASSYSGVKTLF. The V and J genes are TRBV6-2 or TRBV6-3 and TRBJ2-1, with D unclear. The germline CDR1 and CDR2 sequences are MNHEY and SVGEGT. The CDR3 sequence is 12 residues long.

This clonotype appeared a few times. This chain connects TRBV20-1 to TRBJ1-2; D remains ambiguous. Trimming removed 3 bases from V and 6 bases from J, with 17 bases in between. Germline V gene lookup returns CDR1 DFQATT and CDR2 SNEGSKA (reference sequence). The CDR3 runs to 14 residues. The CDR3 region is CSARIAERANGYTF. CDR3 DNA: TGCAGTGCTAGGATTGCTGAACGAGCGAATGGCTACACCTTC.

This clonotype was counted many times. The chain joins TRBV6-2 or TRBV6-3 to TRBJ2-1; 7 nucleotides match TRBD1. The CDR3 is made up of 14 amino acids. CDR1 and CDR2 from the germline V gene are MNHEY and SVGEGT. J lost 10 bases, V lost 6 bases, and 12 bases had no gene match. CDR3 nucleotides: TGTGCCAGCAGCCTACTTCAGGGGGTAGGAGAGCAGTTCTTC. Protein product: CASSLLQGVGEQFF.

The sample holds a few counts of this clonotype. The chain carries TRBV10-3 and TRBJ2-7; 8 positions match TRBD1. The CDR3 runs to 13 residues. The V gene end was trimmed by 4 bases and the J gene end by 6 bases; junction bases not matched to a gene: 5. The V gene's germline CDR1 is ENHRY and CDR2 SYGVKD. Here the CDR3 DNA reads TGTGCCATCAGTGGGGGGACAGGAAGCGAGCAGTACTTC. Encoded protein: CAISGGTGSEQYF.

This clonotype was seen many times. The DNA of the CDR3 is TGTGCCATCAGTGCTCCTTATGGGGCCTCTTACCAAGAGACCCAGTACTTC. It is translated as CAISAPYGASYQETQYF. This rearrangement joins TRBV10-3 to TRBJ2-5; TRBD1 is a possible D gene (5 bases). From germline, CDR1 is ENHRY and CDR2 SYGVKD. V lost 4 bases and J lost 0, with 18 bases in between. The CDR3 runs 17 residues.

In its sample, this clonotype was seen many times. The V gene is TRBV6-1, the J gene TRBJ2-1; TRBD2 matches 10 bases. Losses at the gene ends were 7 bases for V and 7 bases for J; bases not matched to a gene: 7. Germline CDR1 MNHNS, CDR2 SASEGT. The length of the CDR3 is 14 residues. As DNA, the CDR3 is TGTGCCAGCACCATAGCGGGGGGAAGAAATGAGCAGTTCTTC. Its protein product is CASTIAGGRNEQFF.

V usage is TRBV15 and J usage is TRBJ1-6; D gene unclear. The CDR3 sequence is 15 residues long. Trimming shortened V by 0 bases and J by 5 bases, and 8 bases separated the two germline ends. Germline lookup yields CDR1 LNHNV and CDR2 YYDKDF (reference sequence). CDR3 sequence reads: CATSRDNGNNSPLHF. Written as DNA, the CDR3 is TGTGCCACCAGCAGAGACAACGGCAATAATTCACCCCTCCACTTT.

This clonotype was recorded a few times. CDR3 coding DNA: TGCAGTGCCGGGCGGGGGCTCTCCTACAATGAGCAGTTCTTC. Protein product: CSAGRGLSYNEQFF. The rearrangement links TRBV20-1 to TRBJ2-1, with D possibly being TRBD2 (7 bases). The V end lost 6 bases, the J end lost 0 bases, and 12 bases lay between the germline ends. Looked up from germline, CDR1 is DFQATT and CDR2 is SNEGSKA (reference sequence). The CDR3 is made up of 14 amino acids.

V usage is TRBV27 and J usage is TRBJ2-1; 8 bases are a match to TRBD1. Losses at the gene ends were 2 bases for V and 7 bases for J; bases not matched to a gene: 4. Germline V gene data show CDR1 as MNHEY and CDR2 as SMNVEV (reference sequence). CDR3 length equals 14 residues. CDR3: CASSLVQGANEQFF. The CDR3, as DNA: TGTGCCAGCAGTTTAGTGCAGGGGGCAAATGAGCAGTTCTTC.

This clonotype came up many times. The CDR3 DNA reads TGCGCCAGCAGTGGTCAGCCCCAGCATTTT. It yields the protein CASSGQPQHF. This chain connects TRBV10-2 to TRBJ1-5; D is unclear. The CDR3 totals 10 residues. The ends were cut back, 4 bases at V and 6 bases at J, with 1 base in the middle. Germline V gene sequence: CDR1 WSHSY, CDR2 SAAADI.

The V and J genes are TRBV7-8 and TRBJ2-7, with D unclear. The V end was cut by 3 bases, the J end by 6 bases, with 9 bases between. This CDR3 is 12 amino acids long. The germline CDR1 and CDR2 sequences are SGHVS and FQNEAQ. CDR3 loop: CASSLLGPEQYF. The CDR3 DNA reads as TGTGCCAGCAGCTTGCTAGGCCCCGAGCAGTACTTC.

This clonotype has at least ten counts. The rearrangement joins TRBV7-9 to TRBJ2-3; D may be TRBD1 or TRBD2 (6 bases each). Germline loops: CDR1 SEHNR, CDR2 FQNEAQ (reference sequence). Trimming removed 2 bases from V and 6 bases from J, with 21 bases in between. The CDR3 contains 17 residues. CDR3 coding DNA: TGTGCCAGCAGCTTAAATCAGGAGGGGGTACCCCAGGATACGCAGTATTTT. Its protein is CASSLNQEGVPQDTQYF.

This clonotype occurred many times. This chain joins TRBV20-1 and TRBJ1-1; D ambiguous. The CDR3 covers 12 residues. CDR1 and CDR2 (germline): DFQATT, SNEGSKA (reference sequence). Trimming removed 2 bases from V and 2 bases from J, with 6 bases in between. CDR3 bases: TGCAGTGCTAGACCACTAAACACTGAAGCTTTCTTT. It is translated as CSARPLNTEAFF.

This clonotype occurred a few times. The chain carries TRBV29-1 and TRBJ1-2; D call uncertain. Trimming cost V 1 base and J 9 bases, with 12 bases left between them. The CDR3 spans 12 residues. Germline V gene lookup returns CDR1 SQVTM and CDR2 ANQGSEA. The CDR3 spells CSVEVSGSRYTF. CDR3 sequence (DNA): TGCAGCGTTGAAGTGTCGGGGTCGCGCTACACCTTC.

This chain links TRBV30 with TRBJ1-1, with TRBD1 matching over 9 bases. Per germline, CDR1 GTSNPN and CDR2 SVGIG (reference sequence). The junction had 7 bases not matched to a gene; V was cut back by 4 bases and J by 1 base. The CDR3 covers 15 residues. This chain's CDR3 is CAWTGTGNKNTEAFF. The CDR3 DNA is TGTGCCTGGACTGGGACAGGGAATAAGAACACTGAAGCTTTCTTT.

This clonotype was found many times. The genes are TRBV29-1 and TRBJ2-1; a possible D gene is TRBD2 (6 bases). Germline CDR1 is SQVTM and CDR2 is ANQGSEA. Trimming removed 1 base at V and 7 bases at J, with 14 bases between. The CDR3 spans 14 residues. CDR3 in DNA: TGCAGCGTTGAAGGGCGGGGTCGGTTGAATGAGCAGTTCTTC. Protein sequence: CSVEGRGRLNEQFF.

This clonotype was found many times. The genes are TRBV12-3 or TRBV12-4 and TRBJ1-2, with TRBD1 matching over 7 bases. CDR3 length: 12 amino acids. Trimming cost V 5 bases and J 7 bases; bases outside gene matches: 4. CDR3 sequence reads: CASSTDRVGYTF. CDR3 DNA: TGTGCCAGCAGTACAGACAGGGTTGGCTACACCTTC.

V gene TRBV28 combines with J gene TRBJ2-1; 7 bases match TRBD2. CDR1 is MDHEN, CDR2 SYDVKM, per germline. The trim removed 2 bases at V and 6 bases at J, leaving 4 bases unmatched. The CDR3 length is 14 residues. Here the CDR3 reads CASSLAGAVNEQFF. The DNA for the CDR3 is TGTGCCAGCAGTTTAGCGGGAGCCGTCAATGAGCAGTTCTTC.